This T cell receptor beta chain appears in the sequencing data of a study of CD8 T cells in Susac syndrome. Random-hexamer reverse transcription was applied to about 0.45 to 1 ug RNA. Amplification of TCR beta CDR3 spanned 54 Vbeta and 13 Jbeta via immunoSEQ multiplex PCR. TCRdb independently ran MiXCR on the immunoSEQ multiplex PCR reads; one entry per CDR3 protein. This table has about 130,000 distinct CDR3 sequences, around 94% appearing once. Germline CDR1 SGHAT, CDR2 FQNNGV. V was trimmed by 5 bases and J by 6 bases, leaving 16 bases between them. The CDR3 is 14 residues long. Negative isolation yielded CD4+ and CD8+ T cells, and FACS enriched TEMRA cells.

The sequenced sample consisted of CD4+ T cells from PBMCs. The chain employs TRBV11-2 and TRBJ1-1; possible D gene TRBD1, 5 bases. This TCR derives from a human donor in good health. CDR3 sequence: CASSRGVPGAEAFF. In DNA, the CDR3 is TGTGCCAGCAGCAGAGGGGTCCCCGGGGCTGAAGCTTTCTTT.